Below, 27 T cell receptor beta chains from the same sample are listed, as sequenced in a study of T cell repertoires in cytomegalovirus infection (dated by TCRdb to between 2018 and 2021). Sequencing instrument: Illumina HiSeq 1500. TCRdb handled the public reads itself, with Q25 trimming in fastp and clone calling in MiXCR, and kept productive beta chains. Duplicate CDR3 protein sequences are folded into a single record with the most common DNA and genes. The table for this sample lists roughly 630,000 distinct CDR3 sequences; roughly a quarter of them were counted only once. The ten most abundant clones make up roughly 8% of the sample. The sequencing sample was made of CD8+ T cells from PBMCs. Receptor source: a human donor in good health (CMV status not recorded). Some clones in this sample may be carry-over from other donors' samples.

This clonotype showed up just a few times. The chain joins TRBV6-5 to TRBJ2-5; 8 nucleotides line up with TRBD2. Germline trimming cut 5 bases from V and 3 bases from J; bases unmatched to any gene: 11. The CDR3 is 16 residues long. The germline V gene has CDR1 MNHEY and CDR2 SVGAGI. Here the CDR3 reads CASSTRLATTKETQYF. The CDR3 coding sequence is TGTGCCAGCAGTACAAGACTAGCGACTACAAAAGAGACCCAGTACTTC.

This clonotype was seen many times. This sequence joins TRBV7-6 and TRBJ2-1, with D maybe TRBD1 (5 bases). The CDR3 is 14 residues long. Trimming stripped 5 bases from V and 6 bases from J, with 14 bases between. CDR1 is SGHVS and CDR2 is FNYEAQ in the germline V gene. DNA for the CDR3: TGTGCCAGCAGCCACCGAGACAGCCCCAATGAGCAGTTCTTC. Translating it yields CASSHRDSPNEQFF.

The genes are TRBV27 and TRBJ1-5; unclear D gene. Looked up from germline, CDR1 is MNHEY and CDR2 is SMNVEV (reference sequence). The CDR3 has 15 amino acids. Trimming left V 6 bases short and J 3 bases short, with 15 bases between. The CDR3 reads CASSSYSGVNQPQHF. The CDR3 DNA follows: TGTGCCAGCAGCTCTTACTCGGGAGTCAATCAGCCCCAGCATTTT.

The chain combines TRBV28 with TRBJ2-1; 11 nucleotides match TRBD1. Germline V gene data show CDR1 as MDHEN and CDR2 as SYDVKM. Trimming at V came to 3 bases and at J to 8 bases, leaving 6 bases not matched to a gene. The CDR3 extends over 15 amino acids. CDR3 sequence reads: CASSFPGQGVHEQFF. In DNA form, the CDR3 reads TGTGCCAGCAGTTTCCCGGGACAGGGGGTCCATGAGCAGTTCTTC.

This clonotype showed up just a few times. This rearrangement joins TRBV2 to TRBJ1-3; no firm D call. The CDR3 runs 11 residues. V lost 6 bases and J 4 bases, leaving 4 bases between the germline ends. The germline CDR1 and CDR2 sequences are SNHLY and FYNNEI. This chain's CDR3 is CASRQGNTIYF. Written as DNA, the CDR3 is TGTGCCAGCAGGCAAGGAAACACCATATATTTT.

In this sample, this clonotype turned up many times. The chain employs TRBV28 and TRBJ2-7; TRBD1 or TRBD2 may be the D gene (6 bases each). CDR1 MDHEN and CDR2 SYDVKM come from the germline V gene. V was pared by 3 bases and J by 6 bases, with 21 bases between. The length of the CDR3 is 16 residues. CDR3 DNA: TGTGCCAGCAGTTTCGAGGGGGACCCCGCCGGGGGCGAGCAGTACTTC. Protein sequence: CASSFEGDPAGGEQYF.

This clonotype was seen a few times. The chain is built from TRBV6-5 and TRBJ1-2, with D perhaps matching TRBD1 (5 bases). This CDR3 spans 14 amino acids. Trimming left V 4 bases short and J 8 bases short, with 17 bases between. Germline-derived CDR1 and CDR2 are MNHEY and SVGAGI. The DNA of the CDR3 is TGTGCCAGCAGTTCCAGGCCCTTTAGGGGAGGCTACACCTTC. Its protein is CASSSRPFRGGYTF.

This clonotype was counted ten times or more. The rearrangement links TRBV12-3 or TRBV12-4 to TRBJ2-3; TRBD2 might be the D (5 bases). This CDR3 region has 15 residues. V was shortened by 4 bases and J by 4 bases, with 15 bases between the two germline ends. CDR3 loop: CASSYPGVEADTQYF. The CDR3 nucleotides read TGTGCCAGCAGTTACCCCGGGGTTGAGGCAGATACGCAGTATTTT.

This chain uses TRBV12-3 or TRBV12-4 with TRBJ1-2; the match to TRBD1 covers 7 bases. CDR3 length: 15 residues. The V and J ends lost 7 bases and 2 bases, in that order; junction bases with no gene match: 10. The CDR3 nucleotides are TGTGCCAGCACCTGGGGGACAGACCCCAACTATGGCTACACCTTC. Amino acid sequence: CASTWGTDPNYGYTF.

The CDR3 reads CASSPRTGTFDQETQYF. The CDR3 DNA reads TGTGCCAGCAGCCCCCGAACAGGGACCTTCGACCAAGAGACCCAGTACTTC. The rearrangement links TRBV5-5 to TRBJ2-5; maybe TRBD1 (6 bases). V dropped 4 bases and J dropped 0 bases, with 19 bases sitting between them. Germline loops: CDR1 SGHKS, CDR2 YYEKEE (reference sequence). This CDR3 is 17 amino acids long.

This sequence joins TRBV6-4 and TRBJ2-7, with D possibly being TRBD2 (6 bases). There are 15 residues in the CDR3. The germline gives CDR1 MRHNA, CDR2 SNTAGT. V dropped 11 bases and J dropped 0 bases, with 20 bases sitting between them. The CDR3 sequence is CASREASSSSYEQYF. The CDR3 DNA reads as TGTGCCTCCAGGGAGGCCAGCTCTTCCTCCTACGAGCAGTACTTC.

About this clonotype itself: A much more abundant neighbour one base away suggests this may be a read error. The J gene is TRBJ1-2, the V gene TRBV7-2; 7 bases line up with TRBD1. CDR3 size: 16 residues. CDR1 SGHTA and CDR2 FQGNSA come from the germline V gene. The CDR3 is CPSSPRQGELNYGYTF. For the CDR3, the DNA is TGTCCCAGCAGCCCGAGACAGGGCGAACTCAACTATGGCTACACCTTC.

This clonotype was seen ten or more times. CDR3 region: CASSPTISTGELFF. CDR3 nucleotide sequence: TGTGCCAGCAGCCCGACAATTTCCACCGGGGAGCTGTTTTTT. V usage is TRBV7-9 and J usage is TRBJ2-2; D is ambiguous. The CDR3 runs to 14 residues. Germline values: CDR1 SEHNR, CDR2 FQNEAQ (reference sequence). Trimming removed 5 bases at V and 4 bases at J, with 11 bases between. Filled out from reference TRBV7-9 and TRBJ2-2, the complete variable domain reads DTGVSQNPRHKITKRGQNVTFRCDPISEHNRLYWYRQTLGQGPEFLTYFQNEAQLEKSRLLSDRFSAERPKGSFSTLEIQRTEQGDSAMYLCASSPTISTGELFFGEGSRLTVL.

The chain combines TRBV6-2 or TRBV6-3 with TRBJ1-1; 7 bases fit TRBD1. CDR3 length: 14 residues. J lost 5 bases, V lost 5 bases, and 8 bases had no gene match. Germline V gene data show CDR1 as MNHEY and CDR2 as SVGEGT. The CDR3 nucleotides read TGTGCCAGCAGTCACGACAGGGAAGGGACTGAAGCTTTCTTT. The encoded protein is CASSHDREGTEAFF.

This clonotype was counted ten times or more. The rearrangement joins TRBV7-6 to TRBJ2-3; D remains ambiguous. V lost 0 bases to trimming and J lost 12 bases, with 10 bases between them. This CDR3 region has 12 residues. Germline V gene sequence: CDR1 SGHVS, CDR2 FNYEAQ. For the CDR3, the DNA is TGTGCCAGCAGCTTAGCGGGAAGCCGACAGTATTTT. Protein: CASSLAGSRQYF.

This clonotype showed up many times. A junction end diverges from the germline sequence, so it may reflect a read error. The gene calls are TRBV7-2 and TRBJ2-1; perhaps TRBD2 as D (6 bases). CDR3 size: 11 residues. Germline lookup yields CDR1 SGHTA and CDR2 FQGNSA. CDR3 in amino acids: CASSANRERSF. The CDR3 nucleotides read TGTGCCAGCAGCGCGAACCGGGAGAGAAGCTTC.

The chain's CDR3 is CASSLLEEDTQYF. The CDR3 DNA reads as TGTGCCAGCAGTTTACTAGAGGAGGATACGCAGTATTTT. The rearrangement links TRBV12-3 or TRBV12-4 to TRBJ2-3; D unclear. Trimming stripped 2 bases from V and 6 bases from J, with 9 bases between. The CDR3 runs to 13 residues.

This clonotype was counted ten times or more. This sequence joins TRBV27 and TRBJ2-5; D may be TRBD1 or TRBD2 (7 bases each). Trimming shortened V by 8 bases and J by 4 bases, and 26 bases separated the two germline ends. The CDR3 is 17 residues long. Germline values: CDR1 MNHEY, CDR2 SMNVEV (reference sequence). The CDR3 region has the DNA TGTGCCAGCGGGACTACAGGGGACCCTTACCAACGAGAGACCCAGTACTTC. It translates to CASGTTGDPYQRETQYF.

This clonotype was observed once. The chain has TRBV6-2 or TRBV6-3 and TRBJ2-5, with 11 positions matching TRBD2. V lost 2 bases, J lost 3 bases, and 5 bases stayed unmatched. In germline, CDR1 is MNHEY, CDR2 SVGEGT. The CDR3 loop spans 16 amino acids. CDR3 residues: CASSYLLAGGEETQYF. For the CDR3, the DNA is TGTGCCAGCAGTTACCTCCTAGCGGGGGGCGAAGAGACCCAGTACTTC.

The chain has TRBV20-1 and TRBJ1-1; D unclear. Trimming shortened V by 5 bases and J by 1 base, and 2 bases separated the two germline ends. CDR1 is DFQATT and CDR2 is SNEGSKA in the germline V gene (reference sequence). The CDR3 sequence is 10 residues long. The CDR3 coding sequence is TGCAGTGCTCAGAACACTGAAGCTTTCTTT. This codes for CSAQNTEAFF.

This clonotype came up a few times. The genes are TRBV20-1 and TRBJ2-7; maybe TRBD1 (6 bases). Trimming removed 2 bases from V and 2 bases from J, with 13 bases in between. The CDR3 extends over 14 amino acids. CDR1 is DFQATT, CDR2 SNEGSKA, per germline (reference sequence). In DNA, the CDR3 is TGCAGTGCTAGAAACCGGGACACAGCCTACGAGCAGTACGTC. Residues: CSARNRDTAYEQYV.

This clonotype was seen many times. The rearrangement joins TRBV4-3 to TRBJ2-7, with D possibly being TRBD1 (6 bases). The CDR3 extends over 13 amino acids. Trimming took 0 bases from V and 3 from J, leaving 6 bases between them. Germline values: CDR1 LGHNA, CDR2 YSLEER. The CDR3 coding sequence is TGCGCCAGCAGCCAAGAGGGACACTACGAGCAGTACGTC. As protein: CASSQEGHYEQYV.

In this sample, this clonotype turned up many times. This rearrangement joins TRBV7-2 to TRBJ2-4, with D possibly being TRBD1 (6 bases). Germline lookup yields CDR1 SGHTA and CDR2 FQGNSA. V lost 1 base and J lost 8, with 9 bases in between. The CDR3 consists of 13 residues. Written as DNA, the CDR3 is TGTGCCAGCAGCTTAGGGGGGCTGGACATTCAGTACTTC. Its protein is CASSLGGLDIQYF.

This clonotype was counted ten times or more. The rearrangement joins TRBV12-3 or TRBV12-4 to TRBJ1-5, with D uncertain. V was cut by 3 bases and J by 7 bases, with 7 bases left in between. There are 12 residues in the CDR3. DNA of the CDR3: TGTGCCAGCAGTTTTGAGTGGCAGCCCCAGCATTTT. Amino acids: CASSFEWQPQHF.

This clonotype was seen many times. The rearrangement links TRBV7-2 to TRBJ2-1, with unresolved D. Trimming shortened V by 1 base and J by 9 bases, and 4 bases separated the two germline ends. Looked up from germline, CDR1 is SGHTA and CDR2 is FQGNSA. This CDR3 comprises 11 residues. The CDR3 region is CASSLVREQFF. The CDR3 nucleotides read TGTGCCAGCAGCTTAGTTCGTGAGCAGTTCTTC.

This clonotype has more than one count but fewer than ten. The rearrangement uses TRBV6-5 and TRBJ1-1; 8 bases agree with TRBD1. This CDR3 has 17 amino acids. CDR1 is MNHEY, CDR2 SVGAGI, per germline. J gave up 0 bases and V 7 bases, and 13 bases lay outside the gene matches. The CDR3 is CASNLNPGGAVNTEAFF. The CDR3 nucleotides are TGTGCCAGCAACCTAAACCCAGGGGGCGCGGTGAACACTGAAGCTTTCTTT.

This clonotype occurred many times. The chain is built from TRBV7-9 and TRBJ1-4; TRBD1 agrees at 9 bases. The J segment lost 8 bases and the V segment lost 5 bases, leaving 12 bases of the junction unmatched. The CDR3 runs to 16 residues. CDR1 SEHNR and CDR2 FQNEAQ come from the germline V gene (reference sequence). The CDR3 DNA sequence: TGTGCCAGCAGCCTATCACAGGGGGCTGTTGGGGAAAAACTGTTTTTT. Protein product: CASSLSQGAVGEKLFF.